The rows below give T cell receptor beta chains drawn from one sample of a study of cytomegalovirus exposure and HLA in healthy donors. Sequencing used immunoSEQ multiplex PCR; TCRdb keeps in-frame clones, though not all of them. The data show about 130,000 clones, nearly 80% seen once. The source material was PBMCs. All receptors derive from a man aged 25 to 45 in good health and CMV-seronegative. CDR3s include the opening cysteine and the closing phenylalanine or tryptophan. Each record gives: CDR3 DNA, CDR3 protein, clone size, J gene, D gene, V gene. A D gene is named only where the DNA matches it firmly. Clone size is shown for a subset of rows, as once, few, many or a class of expanded clone.

TGTGCCAGCAGGCCGTGGCCAGACAGGTCAACTAATGAAAAACTGTTTTTT | CASRPWPDRSTNEKLFF | few | TRBJ1-4 | NA | TRBV28
TGTGCCAGCAGCCGACACACTGATCCCGGGACAGCTAACCACGAGCAGTACTTC | CASSRHTDPGTANHEQYF | NA | TRBJ2-7 | TRBD1 | TRBV5-7
TGCGCCAGCAGTGAGTCGGGGGGGATTTACACTGAAGCTTTCTTT | CASSESGGIYTEAFF | NA | TRBJ1-1 | NA | TRBV10-2
TGTGCCACTCAGGGGGAAGGGTTGGAGACCCAGTACTTC | CATQGEGLETQYF | NA | TRBJ2-5 | TRBD1 | TRBV27
TGTGCCAGCAGCCAAAGGCAGGGTGGCTACACCTTC | CASSQRQGGYTF | NA | TRBJ1-2 | NA | TRBV28
TGTGCCAGCATCGCGTACAGCCCCTACGAGCAGTACTTC | CASIAYSPYEQYF | NA | TRBJ2-7 | NA | TRBV6-1
TGTGCCAGCAGGCAACAGGGGTGGGCAGATACGCAGTATTTT | CASRQQGWADTQYF | NA | TRBJ2-3 | TRBD1 | TRBV6-5
TGTGCCAGCAGCTTAGGTCACAGGGAGCCCTACGAGCAGTACTTC | CASSLGHREPYEQYF | NA | TRBJ2-7 | NA | TRBV7-9
TGTGCCAGCTCAATAACAGCGGCCAGAGGAACACAGGATACGCAGTATTTT | CASSITAARGTQDTQYF | NA | TRBJ2-3 | NA | TRBV18
TGTGCCAGCAGCTTCGGGTTGCAAGAGACCCAGTACTTC | CASSFGLQETQYF | NA | TRBJ2-5 | NA | TRBV9
TGTGCCAGCAGCTCTGGGCGGGCCCGGGAGACCCAGTACTTC | CASSSGRARETQYF | NA | TRBJ2-5 | NA | TRBV7-9
TGTGCCAGCAGCCGAGCGGGAGGGCCGGAGGAGACCCAGTACTTC | CASSRAGGPEETQYF | NA | TRBJ2-5 | TRBD2 | TRBV6-1
TGTGCCAGCAGCACCACAGGTGAAAAACTGTTTTTT | CASSTTGEKLFF | NA | TRBJ1-4 | NA | TRBV7-2
TGTGCCAGCAGTTCTGGGACTAGCATCTACGAGCAGTACTTC | CASSSGTSIYEQYF | NA | TRBJ2-7 | TRBD2 | TRBV6-5
TGTGCCAGCAGCTTCCAGGGAGGGAACACTGAAGCTTTCTTT | CASSFQGGNTEAFF | once | TRBJ1-1 | NA | TRBV11-1
TGTGCCAGCAGTTTAACAGGGGGCTTCGAGCAGTACTTC | CASSLTGGFEQYF | NA | TRBJ2-7 | TRBD1 | TRBV28
TGTGCCAGCAGTTTGACAGGCTCCTACGAGCAGTACTTC | CASSLTGSYEQYF | few | TRBJ2-7 | NA | TRBV28
TGCGCCAGCAGCGACAGCGGGGGTAGCACAGATACGCAGTATTTT | CASSDSGGSTDTQYF | NA | TRBJ2-3 | TRBD2 | TRBV5-1
TGCGCCAGCAGTACAGGGACTAGCGGGAGCCTCACAGATACGCAGTATTTT | CASSTGTSGSLTDTQYF | NA | TRBJ2-3 | TRBD2 | TRBV10-1
TGCGCCAGCAGCTTAAGAGACACCGGGGAGCTGTTTTTT | CASSLRDTGELFF | few | TRBJ2-2 | NA | TRBV5-1
TGTGCCAGCACCCCAACAGAACCAATTTCTGGAAACACCATATATTTT | CASTPTEPISGNTIYF | NA | TRBJ1-3 | NA | TRBV28
TGTGCCAGCAGTGATTCAGCGGGAGGTAGCACAGATACGCAGTATTTT | CASSDSAGGSTDTQYF | NA | TRBJ2-3 | TRBD2 | TRBV6-4
TGTGCCTGGAGTATTTCTGATACGCAGTATTTT | CAWSISDTQYF | NA | TRBJ2-3 | NA | TRBV30
TGTGCCAGTAGTCCCTGGACATCCCACAATGAGCAGTTCTTC | CASSPWTSHNEQFF | NA | TRBJ2-1 | NA | TRBV19
TGTGCCAGCTCTGTGACAGCTACCGGGGAGCTGTTTTTT | CASSVTATGELFF | few | TRBJ2-2 | NA | TRBV28
TGTGCCAGCAGTCCGCGGGGGGGTGATACGCAGTATTTT | CASSPRGGDTQYF | NA | TRBJ2-3 | TRBD2 | TRBV7-9
TGTGCCAGCAGCGTTAGCGGGAGTCCTACAGATACGCAGTATTTT | CASSVSGSPTDTQYF | NA | TRBJ2-3 | TRBD2 | TRBV9
TGTGCCAGCAGCCCCGGCAGGGCTCACACCGGGGAGCTGTTTTTT | CASSPGRAHTGELFF | NA | TRBJ2-2 | NA | TRBV28
TGTGCCAGCAGTGCCCTCACTACCTCCCGGACCGGGGAGCTGTTTTTT | CASSALTTSRTGELFF | NA | TRBJ2-2 | NA | TRBV6-4
TGTGCCAGCTATTCTGGGGACAGGGCTTACGAGCAGTACTTC | CASYSGDRAYEQYF | NA | TRBJ2-7 | TRBD1 | TRBV2
TGTGCCAGCAGCTTAGGAGGCGGGCAGTTCTTC | CASSLGGGQFF | NA | TRBJ2-1 | NA | TRBV11-3
TGCAGCGTCGCCCGGGACTTGACCTACGAGCAGTACTTC | CSVARDLTYEQYF | NA | TRBJ2-7 | NA | TRBV29-1
TGTGCCAGCATCGAACCGGACAGGGAATGGCTCGGCCCTTACTTC | CASIEPDREWLGPYF | NA | TRBJ1-2 | TRBD1 | TRBV6-1
TGTGCCAGCAGCACCGGGACTAGCGGGAGACAGGAGACCCAGTACTTC | CASSTGTSGRQETQYF | NA | TRBJ2-5 | TRBD2 | TRBV5-8
TGTGCCACCAGCAGAGATATGGGGGGCTACGAGCAGTACTTC | CATSRDMGGYEQYF | few | TRBJ2-7 | NA | TRBV15
TGTGCCAGCAGCGACCGGACAGCAAAAGAAGCTTTCTTT | CASSDRTAKEAFF | NA | TRBJ1-1 | NA | TRBV11-2
TGTGCCAGCTCAAGCAGACAGGATTTACTCGGGAACACCGGGGAGCTGTTTTTT | CASSSRQDLLGNTGELFF | NA | TRBJ2-2 | NA | TRBV18
TGCGCCAGCAGCCGCCAGGCCCTGACAGGAAATTTCTACGAGCAGTACTTC | CASSRQALTGNFYEQYF | NA | TRBJ2-7 | NA | TRBV4-1
TGTGCCAGCAGCCTAAGGAAGACAGGGGGTGGCTACACCTTC | CASSLRKTGGGYTF | NA | TRBJ1-2 | TRBD1 | TRBV7-2
TGTGCGGTAATAGGGGAATCCTACGAGCAGTACTTC | CAVIGESYEQYF | few | TRBJ2-7 | NA | TRBV6-5
TGTGCCAGCGGGACAGGGCCCTACGAGCAGTACTTC | CASGTGPYEQYF | medium-sized | TRBJ2-7 | TRBD1 | TRBV6-1
TGTGCCAGCAGAAACCAGGGGAACTATGGCTACACCTTC | CASRNQGNYGYTF | few | TRBJ1-2 | NA | TRBV5-4
TGTGCCAGCAGTTACTCAGGGGGCACTGAAGCTTTCTTT | CASSYSGGTEAFF | NA | TRBJ1-1 | NA | TRBV6-6
TGCGCCAGCAGCCCGTCAGGGACTAGCGGGAGTCTCCAGTACTTC | CASSPSGTSGSLQYF | NA | TRBJ2-7 | TRBD2 | TRBV5-1
TGTGCCAGCAGCTTTTCTTTGGGACAGGGGGAGTTTGGCTACACCTTC | CASSFSLGQGEFGYTF | NA | TRBJ1-2 | TRBD1 | TRBV7-2
TGTGCCTGGAGGAGTAGCGGGCCTGAAGCTTTCTTT | CAWRSSGPEAFF | NA | TRBJ1-1 | NA | TRBV30
TGTGCCAGCAGCTTAGAATTCGCGGGAGGCACCGAGCAGTACTTC | CASSLEFAGGTEQYF | once | TRBJ2-7 | TRBD2 | TRBV7-9
TGTGCCAGCAGCTTGCGATCGGGAAGCCAAGAGACCCAGTACTTC | CASSLRSGSQETQYF | NA | TRBJ2-5 | NA | TRBV5-4
TGTGCCAGCAGTCTGAGCCCTCTCGGCACTGAAGCTTTCTTT | CASSLSPLGTEAFF | few | TRBJ1-1 | NA | TRBV2
TGTGCCAGCAGTACAGGGGGAGGAACAGATACGCAGTATTTT | CASSTGGGTDTQYF | NA | TRBJ2-3 | TRBD1 | TRBV6-1
TGTGCCAGCAGTTTAGACAGGGAGGAACTATTCGGGCAGTACTTC | CASSLDREELFGQYF | NA | TRBJ2-7 | NA | TRBV28
TGTGCCAGCAGTTTCGGGGTCGCACGGGGCTACACCTTC | CASSFGVARGYTF | NA | TRBJ1-2 | NA | TRBV28
TGTGCCAGCAGCACCTCCGGGACAGGGTACTTC | CASSTSGTGYF | NA | TRBJ2-5 | NA | TRBV21-1
TGTGCCATCAGTTCCGGGACTCTGGGAAACACCATATATTTT | CAISSGTLGNTIYF | NA | TRBJ1-3 | NA | TRBV10-3
TGTGCCAGCAGCGTAGACAGGGCGGAGACCCAGTACTTC | CASSVDRAETQYF | once | TRBJ2-5 | NA | TRBV9